The 20 T cell receptor beta chains below come from one sample, sequenced in a study of CD8 T cells in ankylosing spondylitis. One entry per CDR3 protein results from TCRdb running MiXCR on the 5' RACE reads. The sample lists about 240,000 distinct CDR3 sequences; over 9.5% were seen once. Sequenced input: blood, either unsorted or a sorted T cell fraction (not recorded which). The receptors here all came from a male donor with ankylosing spondylitis or in good health (not recorded which).

The chain combines TRBV20-1 with TRBJ2-5; 8 positions agree with TRBD1. Germline CDR1 DFQATT, CDR2 SNEGSKA (reference sequence). V lost 6 bases and J lost 5; bases outside the gene matches: 5. The CDR3 covers 12 residues. CDR3 in DNA: TGCAGTGCCCCGACAGGGGAGGAGACCCAGTACTTC. This sequence encodes CSAPTGEETQYF.

The chain employs TRBV5-1 and TRBJ2-5; D uncertain. V shed 2 bases and J shed 5 bases, with 13 bases lying between them. CDR3 size: 14 residues. Germline V gene sequence: CDR1 SGHRS, CDR2 YFSETQ. CDR3 nucleotides: TGCGCCAGCAGCTTCGTTGGGGATAGGGAGACCCAGTACTTC. Translation gives CASSFVGDRETQYF. Drawing the rest from reference TRBV5-1 and TRBJ2-5, the complete variable domain is KAGVTQTPRYLIKTRGQQVTLSCSPISGHRSVSWYQQTPGQGLQFLFEYFSETQRNKGNFPGRFSGRQFSNSRSEMNVSTLELGDSALYLCASSFVGDRETQYFGPGTRLLVL.

The sample holds many counts of this clonotype. The chain carries TRBV5-6 and TRBJ2-2; perhaps D is TRBD1 or TRBD2 (5 bases each). V was shortened by 7 bases and J by 0 bases, with 10 bases between the two germline ends. CDR1 and CDR2 (germline): SGHDT, YYEEEE. CDR3 length equals 14 residues. CDR3 sequence: CASGTGTNTGELFF. As DNA, the CDR3 is TGTGCCAGCGGGACGGGAACGAACACCGGGGAGCTGTTTTTT.

Ten or more counts support this clonotype. This CDR3 reads CSASEVPDTQYF. The CDR3 DNA sequence: TGCAGTGCTAGTGAAGTCCCAGATACGCAGTATTTT. This chain connects TRBV20-1 to TRBJ2-3; D call uncertain. The CDR3 is made up of 12 amino acids. The germline CDR1 and CDR2 sequences are DFQATT and SNEGSKA (reference sequence). V shed 3 bases and J shed 4 bases, with 8 bases lying between them.

On this clonotype: A read error may explain this, as a much larger clone is one base away. The rearrangement joins TRBV24-1 to TRBJ2-3; 7 positions match TRBD2. CDR1 KGHDR and CDR2 SFDVKD come from the germline V gene. The CDR3 has 16 amino acids. The CDR3, as DNA: TGTGCCGCCAGTGCCGGGGAGCGGGGAGTGAGTGATACGCAGTATTTT. Protein sequence: CAASAGERGVSDTQYF.

The chain is built from TRBV7-2 and TRBJ2-1; TRBD2 agrees at 8 bases. V lost 4 bases to trimming and J lost 7 bases; unmatched junction nucleotides: 9. This CDR3 spans 15 amino acids. Germline values: CDR1 SGHTA, CDR2 FQGNSA. As DNA, the CDR3 is TGTGCCAGCAGCTCGGGACTAGTTCCTTTTAATGAGCAGTTCTTC. Protein: CASSSGLVPFNEQFF.

A few counts support this clonotype. The rearrangement uses TRBV29-1 and TRBJ2-1, with 16 bases matching TRBD2. Trimming at V came to 5 bases and at J to 9 bases, leaving 10 bases not matched to a gene. The germline CDR1 and CDR2 sequences are SQVTM and ANQGSEA. This CDR3 spans 16 amino acids. CDR3 loop: CSVPPGLAGGQGEQFF. DNA for the CDR3: TGCAGCGTTCCCCCGGGACTAGCGGGAGGGCAGGGTGAGCAGTTCTTC.

Ten or more counts support this clonotype. This chain links TRBV20-1 with TRBJ2-2, with a weak D call TRBD2 (7 bases). Germline-derived CDR1 and CDR2 are DFQATT and SNEGSKA (reference sequence). The CDR3 totals 14 residues. The V gene lost 3 bases and the J gene lost 7 bases, with 15 bases spanning the gap. The DNA for the CDR3 is TGCAGTGCTAGTGGGGGGGCTGACGTCGGGGAGCTGTTTTTT. As protein: CSASGGADVGELFF.

This clonotype appeared once. Just one base apart from a much larger clone, this may be a read error. The rearrangement links TRBV5-1 to TRBJ2-6, with TRBD1 matching over 10 bases. The CDR3 is 17 amino acids. Per germline, CDR1 SGHRS and CDR2 YFSETQ. The CDR3 reads CASSLGQGAGGPNVLTF. The CDR3 region has the DNA TGCGCCAGCAGCTTGGGACAGGGGGCAGGTGGGCCCAACGTCCTGACTTTC. Combining the CDR3 with reference TRBV5-1 and TRBJ2-6 gives the whole variable domain KAGVTQTPRYLIKTRGQQVTLSCSPISGHRSVSWYQQTPGQGLQFLFEYFSETQRNKGNFPGRFSGRQFSNSRSEMNVSTLELGDSALYLCASSLGQGAGGPNVLTFGAGSRLTVL.

This clonotype was seen repeatedly, ten times or more. The J gene is TRBJ1-5, the V gene TRBV20-1; a weak D match, TRBD1 (6 bases). CDR3 length: 15 residues. The V end lost 4 bases, the J end lost 7 bases, and 20 bases lay between the germline ends. The germline gives CDR1 DFQATT, CDR2 SNEGSKA (reference sequence). The CDR3 DNA reads as TGCAGTGCTACCTTATACAGGGAGGAACGGCAGCCCCAGCATTTT. It yields the protein CSATLYREERQPQHF.

This clonotype was counted at least ten times. V gene TRBV20-1 combines with J gene TRBJ1-4, with TRBD1 as a possible D gene (5 bases). Between the trimmed V and J ends, which lost 3 bases and 8 bases, there was a span of 13 bases. The CDR3 length is 13 residues. Per the germline V gene, CDR1 is DFQATT and CDR2 is SNEGSKA (reference sequence). CDR3 in amino acids: CSASEGPREKLFF. The CDR3 DNA reads as TGCAGTGCTAGTGAGGGGCCACGGGAAAAACTGTTTTTT.

V gene TRBV7-2 combines with J gene TRBJ1-5; no definite D call. Germline values: CDR1 SGHTA, CDR2 FQGNSA. CDR3 length: 16 amino acids. CDR3 amino acids: CANKISRSGAYQPQHF. The CDR3 nucleotides read TGTGCTAATAAGATAAGTCGGTCCGGAGCCTATCAGCCCCAGCATTTT.

The table lists this clonotype with many counts. The chain recombines TRBV21-1 with TRBJ2-7; the listed D gene, TRBD2, was not tested against the DNA. TRBV21-1 constitutes a pseudogene. The CDR3 totals 15 residues. CDR3 sequence reads: CASSHFAGKANEQYF. DNA for the CDR3: TGTGCCAGCAGCCATTTCGCGGGTAAGGCGAACGAGCAGTACTTC.

In the case of this clonotype: Germline is not matched at one junction end, which may reflect a read error. The chain uses TRBV5-4 and TRBJ1-2; 11 nucleotides align to TRBD1. Germline V gives CDR1 SGHNT, CDR2 YYREEE (reference sequence). CDR3 size: 15 residues. The CDR3, as DNA: TGTGCCAACAGCTTGATCGGACAGGGGGCTGGGGGCTACACCTTC. Protein: CANSLIGQGAGGYTF.

This clonotype was observed at least ten times. The chain uses TRBV12-3 or TRBV12-4 and TRBJ1-1; D may be TRBD1 (5 bases). V was shortened by 6 bases and J by 4 bases, with 18 bases between the two germline ends. CDR3 length equals 15 residues. The CDR3 sequence is CASSPPGLGRTEAFF. The CDR3 DNA is TGTGCCAGCAGCCCCCCAGGGTTGGGGCGCACTGAAGCTTTCTTT.

Notes on this clonotype: This may be a read error, as it is one base from a much larger clone. The gene calls are TRBV10-3 and TRBJ1-1; 8 bases match TRBD1. CDR1 is ENHRY, CDR2 SYGVKD, per germline. The CDR3 contains 13 residues. V gave up 6 bases and J gave up 5 bases; unmatched junction bases: 5. CDR3 sequence (DNA): TGTGCCATCAGCCGGGACAGGCAAACTGAAGCTTTCTTT. Amino acids: CAISRDRQTEAFF.

This clonotype came up many times. The chain employs TRBV20-1 and TRBJ1-1; tentative D call: TRBD1 (5 bases). Germline loops: CDR1 DFQATT, CDR2 SNEGSKA (reference sequence). V was pared by 0 bases and J by 5 bases, with 7 bases between. This CDR3 is built from 12 residues. CDR3: CSARDRGTEAFF. The CDR3 DNA sequence: TGCAGTGCTAGAGATCGGGGGACTGAAGCTTTCTTT.

The chain employs TRBV9 and TRBJ2-7, with D perhaps TRBD1 (5 bases). V lost 3 bases and J 5 bases, leaving 12 bases between the germline ends. The CDR3 runs to 13 residues. Germline V gene data show CDR1 as SGDLS and CDR2 as YYNGEE. The CDR3 DNA reads as TGTGCCAGCAGCGGAAGGGCCAGGGACGAGCAGTACTTC. Its translation: CASSGRARDEQYF.

V gene TRBV18 combines with J gene TRBJ1-1, with a weak D call TRBD1 (6 bases). V was cut by 0 bases and J by 6 bases, with 14 bases left in between. The germline V gene has CDR1 KGHSH and CDR2 LQKENI. This CDR3 spans 15 amino acids. This chain's CDR3 is CASSPPNGAGAEAFF. The CDR3 DNA reads TGTGCCAGCTCACCACCGAACGGGGCAGGGGCTGAAGCTTTCTTT.

This clonotype showed up just a few times. This chain uses TRBV20-1 with TRBJ1-6; D is uncertain. The CDR3 contains 12 residues. V dropped 7 bases and J dropped 6 bases, with 10 bases sitting between them. CDR1 is DFQATT, CDR2 SNEGSKA, per germline (reference sequence). The CDR3 region has the DNA TGCAGTGGCAAGGGAAGTAATTCACCCCTCCACTTT. This codes for CSGKGSNSPLHF.